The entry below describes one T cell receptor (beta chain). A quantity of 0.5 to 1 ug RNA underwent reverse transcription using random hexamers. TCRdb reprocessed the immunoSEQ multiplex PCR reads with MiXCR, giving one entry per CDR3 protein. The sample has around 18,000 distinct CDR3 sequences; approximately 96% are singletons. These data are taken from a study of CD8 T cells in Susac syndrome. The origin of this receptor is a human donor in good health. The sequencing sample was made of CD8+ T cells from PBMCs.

CDR3 nucleotide sequence: TGTGCCAGCAGTGAGGACAGGGGGATAGGTCAGCCCCAGCATTTT. Translating it yields CASSEDRGIGQPQHF. The chain joins TRBV27 to TRBJ1-5, with 10 bases fitting TRBD1. From germline, CDR1 is MNHEY and CDR2 SMNVEV (reference sequence). Unmatched junction bases numbered 7, after V lost 5 bases and J lost 6 bases. This CDR3 is 15 amino acids long.